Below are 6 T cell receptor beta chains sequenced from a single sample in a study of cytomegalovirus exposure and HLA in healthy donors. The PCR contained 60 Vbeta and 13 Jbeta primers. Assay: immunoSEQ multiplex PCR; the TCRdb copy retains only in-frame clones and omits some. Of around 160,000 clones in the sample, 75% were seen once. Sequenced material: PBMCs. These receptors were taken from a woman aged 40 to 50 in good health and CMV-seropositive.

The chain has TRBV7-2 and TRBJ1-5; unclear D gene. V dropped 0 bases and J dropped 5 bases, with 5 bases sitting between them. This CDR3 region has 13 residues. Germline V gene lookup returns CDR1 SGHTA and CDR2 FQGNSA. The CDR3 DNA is TGTGCCAGCAGCTTAGCCCCTGATCAGCCCCAGCATTTT. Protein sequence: CASSLAPDQPQHF.

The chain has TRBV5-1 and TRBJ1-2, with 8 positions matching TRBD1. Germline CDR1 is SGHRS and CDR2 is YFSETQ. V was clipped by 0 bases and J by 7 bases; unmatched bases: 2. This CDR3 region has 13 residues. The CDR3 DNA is TGCGCCAGCAGCTTGGGACAGGGGTGTGGCTACACCTTC. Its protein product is CASSLGQGCGYTF.

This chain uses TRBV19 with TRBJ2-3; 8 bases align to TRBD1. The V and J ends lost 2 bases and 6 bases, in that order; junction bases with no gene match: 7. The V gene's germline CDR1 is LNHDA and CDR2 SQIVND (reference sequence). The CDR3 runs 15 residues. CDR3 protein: CASSIRQGAQDTQYF. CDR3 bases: TGTGCCAGTAGTATACGGCAGGGGGCACAGGATACGCAGTATTTT.

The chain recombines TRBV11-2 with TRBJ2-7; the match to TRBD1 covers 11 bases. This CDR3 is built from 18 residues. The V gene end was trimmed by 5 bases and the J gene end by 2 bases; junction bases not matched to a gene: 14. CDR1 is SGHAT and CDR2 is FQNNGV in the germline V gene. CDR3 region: CASSLNRDRGLLAYEQYF. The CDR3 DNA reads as TGTGCCAGCAGCCTTAACCGGGACAGGGGGTTACTTGCCTACGAGCAGTACTTC. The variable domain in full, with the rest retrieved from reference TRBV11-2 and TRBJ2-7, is EAGVAQSPRYKIIEKRQSVAFWCNPISGHATLYWYQQILGQGPKLLIQFQNNGVVDDSQLPKDRFSAERLKGVDSTLKIQPAKLEDSAVYLCASSLNRDRGLLAYEQYFGPGTRLTVT.

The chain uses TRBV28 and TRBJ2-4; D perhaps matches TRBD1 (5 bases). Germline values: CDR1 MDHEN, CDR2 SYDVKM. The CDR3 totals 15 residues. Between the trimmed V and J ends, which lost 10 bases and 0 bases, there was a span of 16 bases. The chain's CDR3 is CAIQTDRLAKNIQYF. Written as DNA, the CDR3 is TGTGCCATACAAACTGACAGACTAGCCAAAAACATTCAGTACTTC.

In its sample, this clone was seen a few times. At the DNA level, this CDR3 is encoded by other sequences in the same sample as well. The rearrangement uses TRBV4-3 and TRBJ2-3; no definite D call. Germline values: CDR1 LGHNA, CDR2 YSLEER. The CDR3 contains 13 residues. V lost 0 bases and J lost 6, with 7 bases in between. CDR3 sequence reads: CASSQDPRDTQYF. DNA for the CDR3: TGCGCCAGCAGCCAAGACCCCCGGGATACGCAGTATTTT.